The 6 T cell receptor beta chains reported below all come from one sample, sequenced in a study of T cell responses to AZD1222 COVID-19 vaccine. Sequencing was performed with immunoSEQ multiplex PCR; in TCRdb, only in-frame clones are kept and a portion is missing. The data contain some 150,000 clones, about nine tenths of them singletons. Sequencing was performed on peripheral blood, taken 28 days after the second AZD1222 dose. The receptors originated from an adult who received the AZD1222 COVID-19 vaccine.

Concerning this clone: Other nucleotide sequences from this sample produce the same CDR3. This chain connects TRBV6-1 to TRBJ1-3; D remains ambiguous. The CDR3 extends over 14 amino acids. The V and J ends lost 1 base and 0 bases respectively, with 4 bases between them. Germline V gene lookup returns CDR1 MNHNS and CDR2 SASEGT. The CDR3 DNA is TGTGCCAGCAGTGAAGTGGGCTCTGGAAACACCATATATTTT. It codes for CASSEVGSGNTIYF.

V usage is TRBV2 and J usage is TRBJ2-1; the D gene could be TRBD1 or TRBD2 (5 bases each). Trimming left V 1 base short and J 6 bases short, with 13 bases between. The CDR3 sequence is 15 residues long. From germline, CDR1 is SNHLY and CDR2 FYNNEI. The CDR3 loop reads CASSEEGPLRNEQFF. CDR3 nucleotide sequence: TGTGCCAGCAGTGAAGAGGGACCCCTACGCAATGAGCAGTTCTTC.

V gene TRBV7-9 combines with J gene TRBJ2-2; 9 bases align to TRBD1. The J segment lost 7 bases and the V segment lost 5 bases, leaving 8 bases of the junction unmatched. The CDR3 loop spans 15 amino acids. Looked up from germline, CDR1 is SEHNR and CDR2 is FQNEAQ (reference sequence). The CDR3 spells CASSLRDRADGELFF. CDR3 coding DNA: TGTGCCAGCAGCCTCCGGGACAGGGCCGACGGGGAGCTGTTTTTT.

A note on this clone: At one boundary the junction diverges from the germline segment, which might be a read error. The gene calls are TRBV6-1 and TRBJ1-2; no clear D. Germline CDR1 and CDR2: MNHNS and SASEGT. The CDR3 extends over 12 amino acids. This chain's CDR3 is CASREAGYGYTF. CDR3 nucleotide sequence: TGTGCCAGCAGAGAAGCGGGATATGGCTACACCTTC.

The J gene is TRBJ1-6, the V gene TRBV3-1 (or the pseudogene TRBV3-2); D not resolved. The CDR3 loop spans 12 amino acids. Germline values: CDR1 LGHDT, CDR2 YNNKEL (reference sequence). V was clipped by 4 bases and J by 9 bases, with 7 bases between them. This CDR3 reads CASSPGASPLHF. CDR3 nucleotide sequence: TGTGCCAGCAGCCCTGGCGCTTCACCCCTCCACTTT.

This clone occurred a few times. The chain uses TRBV29-1 and TRBJ2-4; a possible D gene is TRBD1 (5 bases). The CDR3 sequence is 15 residues long. The V end was cut by 1 base, the J end by 6 bases, with 16 bases between. Germline V CDR1 and CDR2: SQVTM, ANQGSEA. The DNA of the CDR3 is TGCAGCGTTGAAGGTCGGCCAGGGTTCGGAAACATTCAGTACTTC. Translation: CSVEGRPGFGNIQYF.